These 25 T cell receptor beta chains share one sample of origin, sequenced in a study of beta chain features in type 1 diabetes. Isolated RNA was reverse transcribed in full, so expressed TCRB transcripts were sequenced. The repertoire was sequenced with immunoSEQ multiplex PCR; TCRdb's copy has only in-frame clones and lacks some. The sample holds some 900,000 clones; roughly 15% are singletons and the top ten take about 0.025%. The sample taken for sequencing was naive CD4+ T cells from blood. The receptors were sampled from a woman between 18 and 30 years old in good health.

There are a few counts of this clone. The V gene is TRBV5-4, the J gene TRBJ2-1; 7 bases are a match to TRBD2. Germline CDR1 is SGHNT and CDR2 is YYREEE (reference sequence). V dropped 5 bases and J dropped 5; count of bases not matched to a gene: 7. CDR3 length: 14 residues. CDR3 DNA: TGTGCCAGCAGTCCCGGGACTAAAAACAATGAGCAGTTCTTC. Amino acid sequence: CASSPGTKNNEQFF.

The CDR3 protein is CASSIGRHLLDGYTF. CDR3 sequence (DNA): TGTGCCAGTAGTATTGGACGTCACCTTCTGGATGGCTACACCTTC. This chain connects TRBV19 to TRBJ1-2; D not certain. This CDR3 region has 15 residues. Germline V lookup: CDR1 LNHDA, CDR2 SQIVND (reference sequence). Trimming pared 3 bases from V and 6 bases from J, leaving 17 bases between.

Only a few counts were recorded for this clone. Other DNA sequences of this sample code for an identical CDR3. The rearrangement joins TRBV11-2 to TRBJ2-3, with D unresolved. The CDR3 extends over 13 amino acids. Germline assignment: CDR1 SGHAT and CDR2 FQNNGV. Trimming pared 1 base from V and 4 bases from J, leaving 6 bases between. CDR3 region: CASSLVGADTQYF. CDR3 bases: TGTGCCAGCAGCTTAGTGGGTGCAGATACGCAGTATTTT.

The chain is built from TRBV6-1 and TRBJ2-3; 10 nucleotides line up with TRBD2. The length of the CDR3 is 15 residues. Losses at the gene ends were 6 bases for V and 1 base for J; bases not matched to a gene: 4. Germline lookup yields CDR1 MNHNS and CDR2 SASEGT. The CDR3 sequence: CASRLAGVGTDTQYF. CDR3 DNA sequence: TGTGCCAGCAGGCTAGCGGGAGTTGGCACAGATACGCAGTATTTT.

CDR3 coding DNA: TGTGCCATCAGTGAGGGGACTGCGTGGAAGACAGATACGCAGTATTTT. Translating it yields CAISEGTAWKTDTQYF. The chain combines TRBV10-3 with TRBJ2-3, with D perhaps TRBD2 (6 bases). Germline V CDR1 and CDR2: ENHRY, SYGVKD. Trimming left V 2 bases short and J 3 bases short, with 15 bases between. CDR3 size: 16 residues.

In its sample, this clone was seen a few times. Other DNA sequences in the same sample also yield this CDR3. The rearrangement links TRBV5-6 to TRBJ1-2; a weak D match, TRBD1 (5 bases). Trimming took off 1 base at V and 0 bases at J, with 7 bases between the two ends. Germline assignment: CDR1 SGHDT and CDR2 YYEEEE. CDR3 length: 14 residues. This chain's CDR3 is CASSLPRANYGYTF. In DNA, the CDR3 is TGTGCCAGCAGCTTGCCCAGGGCTAACTATGGCTACACCTTC.

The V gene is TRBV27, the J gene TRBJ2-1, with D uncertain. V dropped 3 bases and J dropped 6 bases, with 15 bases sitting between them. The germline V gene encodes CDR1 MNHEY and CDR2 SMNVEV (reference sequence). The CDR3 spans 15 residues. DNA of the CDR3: TGTGCCAGCAGTTTGGAGAACGGCAGAATCAATGAGCAGTTCTTC. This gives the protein CASSLENGRINEQFF.

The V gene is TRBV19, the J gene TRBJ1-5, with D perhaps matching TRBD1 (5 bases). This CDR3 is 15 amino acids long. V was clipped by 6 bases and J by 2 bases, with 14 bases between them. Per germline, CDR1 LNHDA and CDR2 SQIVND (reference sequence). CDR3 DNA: TGTGCCAGTAGCCCTCTGGGGGAGGGCAATCAGCCCCAGCATTTT. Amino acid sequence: CASSPLGEGNQPQHF.

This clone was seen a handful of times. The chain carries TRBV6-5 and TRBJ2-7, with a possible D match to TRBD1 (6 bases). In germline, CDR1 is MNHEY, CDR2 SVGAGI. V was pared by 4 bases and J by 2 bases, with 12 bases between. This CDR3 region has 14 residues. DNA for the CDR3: TGTGCCAGCAGTTCCCCGGGACACACCTACGAGCAGTACTTC. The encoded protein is CASSSPGHTYEQYF.

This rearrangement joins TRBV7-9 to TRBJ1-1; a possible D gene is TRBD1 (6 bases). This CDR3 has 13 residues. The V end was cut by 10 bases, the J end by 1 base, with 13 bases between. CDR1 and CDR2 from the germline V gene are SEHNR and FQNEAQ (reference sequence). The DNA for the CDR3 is TGTGCCACAAGGACAGAGGGGAACACTGAAGCTTTCTTT. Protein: CATRTEGNTEAFF.

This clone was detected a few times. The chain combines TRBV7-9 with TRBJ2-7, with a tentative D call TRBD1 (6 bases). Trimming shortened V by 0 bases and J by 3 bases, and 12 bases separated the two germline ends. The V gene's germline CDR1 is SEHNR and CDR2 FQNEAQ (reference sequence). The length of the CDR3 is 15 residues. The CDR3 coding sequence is TGTGCCAGCAGCTTAGCGGTACAGGGTAACTACGAGCAGTACTTC. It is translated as CASSLAVQGNYEQYF.

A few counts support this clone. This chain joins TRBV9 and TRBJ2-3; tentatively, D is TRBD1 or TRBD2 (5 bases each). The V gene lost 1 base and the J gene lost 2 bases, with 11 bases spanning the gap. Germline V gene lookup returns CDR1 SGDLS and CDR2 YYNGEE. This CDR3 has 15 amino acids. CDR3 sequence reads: CASSVRGTYTDTQYF. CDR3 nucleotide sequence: TGTGCCAGCAGCGTAAGAGGGACCTACACAGATACGCAGTATTTT.

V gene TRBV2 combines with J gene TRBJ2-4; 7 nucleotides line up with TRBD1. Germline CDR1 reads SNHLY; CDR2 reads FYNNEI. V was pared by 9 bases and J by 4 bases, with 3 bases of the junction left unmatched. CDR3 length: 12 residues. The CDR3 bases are TGTGCCAGAGGACAGGAAAAAAACATTCAGTACTTC. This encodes CARGQEKNIQYF.

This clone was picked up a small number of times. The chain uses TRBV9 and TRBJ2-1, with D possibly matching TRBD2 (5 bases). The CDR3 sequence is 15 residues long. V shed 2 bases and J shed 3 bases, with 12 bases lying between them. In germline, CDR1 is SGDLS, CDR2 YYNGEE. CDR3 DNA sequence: TGTGCCAGCAGCGTTCGAGCGGAGGACTACAATGAGCAGTTCTTC. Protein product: CASSVRAEDYNEQFF.

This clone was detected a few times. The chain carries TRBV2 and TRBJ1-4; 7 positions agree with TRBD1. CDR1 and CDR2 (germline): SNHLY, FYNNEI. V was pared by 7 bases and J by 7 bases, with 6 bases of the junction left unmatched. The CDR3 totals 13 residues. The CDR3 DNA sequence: TGTGCCAGCACGACAGGGTGGGGTGAAAAACTGTTTTTT. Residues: CASTTGWGEKLFF.

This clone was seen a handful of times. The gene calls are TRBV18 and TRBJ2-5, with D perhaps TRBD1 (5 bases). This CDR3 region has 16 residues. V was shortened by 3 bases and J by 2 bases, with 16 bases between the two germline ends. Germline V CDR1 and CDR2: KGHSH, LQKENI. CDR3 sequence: CASSPTLVAGQETQYF. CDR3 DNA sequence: TGTGCCAGCTCACCCACCCTGGTGGCAGGGCAAGAGACCCAGTACTTC.

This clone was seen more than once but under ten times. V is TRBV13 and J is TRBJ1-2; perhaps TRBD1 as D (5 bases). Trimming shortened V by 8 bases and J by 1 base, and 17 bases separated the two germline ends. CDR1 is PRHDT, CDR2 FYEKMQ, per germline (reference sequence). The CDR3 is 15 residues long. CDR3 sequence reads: CASEEWRGVNYGYTF. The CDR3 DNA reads TGTGCCAGCGAAGAGTGGAGGGGAGTTAACTATGGCTACACCTTC.

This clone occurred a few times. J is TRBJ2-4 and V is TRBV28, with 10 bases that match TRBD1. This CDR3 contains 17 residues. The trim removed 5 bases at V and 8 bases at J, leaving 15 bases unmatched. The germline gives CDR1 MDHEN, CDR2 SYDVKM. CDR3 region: CASSPGTGVYLADIQYF. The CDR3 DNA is TGTGCCAGCAGTCCCGGGACAGGGGTTTATCTAGCGGACATTCAGTACTTC.

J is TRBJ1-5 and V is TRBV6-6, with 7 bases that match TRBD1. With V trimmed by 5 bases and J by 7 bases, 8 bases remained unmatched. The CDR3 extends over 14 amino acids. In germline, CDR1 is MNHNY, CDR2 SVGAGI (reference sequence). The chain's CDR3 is CASSPTGSGQPQHF. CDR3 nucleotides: TGTGCCAGCAGTCCGACAGGGTCGGGGCAGCCCCAGCATTTT.

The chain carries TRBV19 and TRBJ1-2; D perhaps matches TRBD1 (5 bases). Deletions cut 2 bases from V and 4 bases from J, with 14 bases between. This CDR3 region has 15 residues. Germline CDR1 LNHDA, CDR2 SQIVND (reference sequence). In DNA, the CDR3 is TGTGCCAGTAGTATAACGTGGGGCGCCTCCTATGGCTACACCTTC. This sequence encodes CASSITWGASYGYTF.

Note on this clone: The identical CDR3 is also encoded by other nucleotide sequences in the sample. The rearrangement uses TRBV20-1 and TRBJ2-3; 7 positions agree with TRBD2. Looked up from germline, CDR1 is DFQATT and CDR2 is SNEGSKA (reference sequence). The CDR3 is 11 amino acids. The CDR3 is CSGGLTDTQYF. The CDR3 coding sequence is TGCAGCGGGGGGTTGACAGATACGCAGTATTTT.

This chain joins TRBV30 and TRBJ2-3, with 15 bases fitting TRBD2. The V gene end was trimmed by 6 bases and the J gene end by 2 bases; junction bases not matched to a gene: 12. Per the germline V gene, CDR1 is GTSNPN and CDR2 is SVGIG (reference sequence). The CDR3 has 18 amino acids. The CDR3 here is CACGTSGRFRGYTDTQYF. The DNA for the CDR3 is TGTGCCTGCGGGACTAGCGGGAGGTTTCGAGGGTACACAGATACGCAGTATTTT.

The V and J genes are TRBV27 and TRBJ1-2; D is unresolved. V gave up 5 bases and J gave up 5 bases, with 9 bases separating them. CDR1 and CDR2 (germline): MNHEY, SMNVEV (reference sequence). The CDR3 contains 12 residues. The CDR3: CASSQKGYGYTF. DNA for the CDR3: TGTGCCAGCAGTCAGAAAGGTTATGGCTACACCTTC.

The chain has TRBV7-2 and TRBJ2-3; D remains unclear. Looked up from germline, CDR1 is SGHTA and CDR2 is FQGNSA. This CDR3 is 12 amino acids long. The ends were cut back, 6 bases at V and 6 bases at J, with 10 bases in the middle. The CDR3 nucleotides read TGTGCCAGCAGTTGGATCGAGGATACGCAGTATTTT. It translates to CASSWIEDTQYF.

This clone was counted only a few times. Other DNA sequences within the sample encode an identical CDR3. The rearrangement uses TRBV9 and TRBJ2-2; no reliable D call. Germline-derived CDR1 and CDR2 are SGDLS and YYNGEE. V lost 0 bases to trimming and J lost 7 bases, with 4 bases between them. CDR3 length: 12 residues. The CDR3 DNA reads TGTGCCAGCAGCGTAGCGGGCGGGGAGCTGTTTTTT. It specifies CASSVAGGELFF.